This TCR beta chain came from a study of blood T cell dynamics during melanoma immunotherapy. Overall study: Metastatic melanoma patients received first-line pembrolizumab or nivolumab plus ipilimumab.

A word on this clone: Its antigen is as yet unknown.

TCRdb's copy holds only in-frame clones and misses some; the assay was immunoSEQ multiplex PCR. The table includes about 10,000 clones, about nine tenths detected once. Indicated time point: pre-treatment baseline. Disease control meant complete response, partial response or stable disease at 12 weeks. General observations from the study: PBMC repertoires of eventual disease-control patients split at W3 into clonality or diversity gains.

The material was blood, obtained from a patient treated with checkpoint blockade. The receptor's source is a human donor with melanoma.

The CDR3 DNA reads as TGTGCCAGCAGTGAATGGCGTAGCACCGGGGAGCTGTTTTTT. This sequence encodes CASSEWRSTGELFF. The chain is built from TRBV2 and TRBJ2-2, with D uncertain. The CDR3 has 14 amino acids. Germline V gene lookup returns CDR1 SNHLY and CDR2 FYNNEI. V was pared by 2 bases and J by 4 bases, with 8 bases between.